A single sample is the source of the 8 T cell receptor beta chains below, sequenced in a study of T cells in Graves' hyperthyroidism and ophthalmopathy. Template material for amplifying TCR beta CDR3 regions consisted of RNA transcripts. The HTBI primer set served for first-round RT-PCR of the TCR CDR3. TCRdb re-called the multiplex PCR reads with MiXCR, one entry per CDR3 protein. Of a few hundred thousand distinct CDR3 sequences listed, around 14% are singletons. Sample: blood. These receptors all come from a woman aged 18-30 years with Graves' hyperthyroidism.

J is TRBJ1-1 and V is TRBV28; D is unresolved. CDR3 length equals 15 residues. Trimming took 6 bases from V and 4 from J, leaving 18 bases between them. Germline V lookup: CDR1 MDHEN, CDR2 SYDVKM. Written as DNA, the CDR3 is TGTGCCAGCAGCAGCCCCGGGAAGGTCGGCACTGAAGCTTTCTTT. This codes for CASSSPGKVGTEAFF.

The DNA for the CDR3 is TGTGCCAGCCTTCCTCCAGGGGGGACCTTGACTGGCACAGATACGCAGTATTTT. Protein product: CASLPPGGTLTGTDTQYF. The chain couples TRBV28 to TRBJ2-3, with a possible D match to TRBD1 (7 bases). Germline loops: CDR1 MDHEN, CDR2 SYDVKM. V was cut by 8 bases and J by 1 base, with 25 bases left in between. The CDR3 sequence is 18 residues long.

The sample holds many counts of this clonotype. The chain carries TRBV2 and TRBJ1-3; no reliable D call. Per the germline V gene, CDR1 is SNHLY and CDR2 is FYNNEI. Trimming cost V 7 bases and J 0 bases, with 7 bases left between them. The CDR3 runs to 13 residues. Here the CDR3 DNA reads TGTGCCAGCACTCAGGACTCTGGAAACACCATATATTTT. As protein: CASTQDSGNTIYF. Combining the CDR3 with reference TRBV2 and TRBJ1-3 gives the whole variable domain EPEVTQTPSHQVTQMGQEVILRCVPISNHLYFYWYRQILGQKVEFLVSFYNNEISEKSEIFDDQFSVERPDGSNFTLKIRSTKLEDSAMYFCASTQDSGNTIYFGEGSWLTVV.

As concerns this clonotype: One junction end disagrees with the germline gene, perhaps due to a read error. The gene calls are TRBV9 and TRBJ2-2; possible D gene TRBD2, 6 bases. Per germline, CDR1 SGDLS and CDR2 YYNGEE. The CDR3 has 16 amino acids. The CDR3, as DNA: TGTGCCAGCAGCGTAGACGTGGCGGCGAACACCGGGGGGCTGTTTTTT. Its translation is CASSVDVAANTGGLFF.

The chain recombines TRBV28 with TRBJ1-4, with a tentative D call TRBD1 (5 bases). The CDR3 is made up of 15 amino acids. The V and J ends lost 3 bases and 6 bases respectively, with 14 bases between them. The germline V gene encodes CDR1 MDHEN and CDR2 SYDVKM. The CDR3: CASSLGRAGDEKLFF. CDR3 coding DNA: TGTGCCAGCAGTTTGGGGCGTGCGGGGGATGAAAAACTGTTTTTT.

The chain uses TRBV10-3 and TRBJ2-3; TRBD2 agrees at 13 bases. This CDR3 contains 17 residues. The ends lost 4 bases at V and 6 bases at J; junction bases unmatched: 10. From germline, CDR1 is ENHRY and CDR2 SYGVKD. This chain's CDR3 is CAISGTSGRARGDTQYF. In nucleotides, the CDR3 is TGTGCCATCAGTGGTACTAGCGGGAGGGCCCGAGGGGATACGCAGTATTTT.

At least ten counts were recorded for this clonotype. The chain joins TRBV12-3 or TRBV12-4 to TRBJ2-1; 14 bases line up with TRBD2. This CDR3 is 18 amino acids long. V shed 5 bases, J shed 2 bases, and the junction held 8 bases outside the gene matches. The CDR3 DNA sequence: TGTGCCAGCAGTCAGGGACTAGCGGGAGATGGGGCCTACAATGAGCAGTTCTTC. It encodes CASSQGLAGDGAYNEQFF.

Ten or more counts support this clonotype. V gene TRBV6-1 combines with J gene TRBJ2-3, with D tentatively TRBD1 (6 bases). Germline assignment: CDR1 MNHNS and CDR2 SASEGT. V gave up 6 bases and J gave up 2 bases, with 15 bases separating them. The CDR3 sequence is 15 residues long. The CDR3: CASRGTGYHTDTQYF. The CDR3 DNA reads as TGTGCCAGCAGAGGAACAGGGTACCACACAGATACGCAGTATTTT.